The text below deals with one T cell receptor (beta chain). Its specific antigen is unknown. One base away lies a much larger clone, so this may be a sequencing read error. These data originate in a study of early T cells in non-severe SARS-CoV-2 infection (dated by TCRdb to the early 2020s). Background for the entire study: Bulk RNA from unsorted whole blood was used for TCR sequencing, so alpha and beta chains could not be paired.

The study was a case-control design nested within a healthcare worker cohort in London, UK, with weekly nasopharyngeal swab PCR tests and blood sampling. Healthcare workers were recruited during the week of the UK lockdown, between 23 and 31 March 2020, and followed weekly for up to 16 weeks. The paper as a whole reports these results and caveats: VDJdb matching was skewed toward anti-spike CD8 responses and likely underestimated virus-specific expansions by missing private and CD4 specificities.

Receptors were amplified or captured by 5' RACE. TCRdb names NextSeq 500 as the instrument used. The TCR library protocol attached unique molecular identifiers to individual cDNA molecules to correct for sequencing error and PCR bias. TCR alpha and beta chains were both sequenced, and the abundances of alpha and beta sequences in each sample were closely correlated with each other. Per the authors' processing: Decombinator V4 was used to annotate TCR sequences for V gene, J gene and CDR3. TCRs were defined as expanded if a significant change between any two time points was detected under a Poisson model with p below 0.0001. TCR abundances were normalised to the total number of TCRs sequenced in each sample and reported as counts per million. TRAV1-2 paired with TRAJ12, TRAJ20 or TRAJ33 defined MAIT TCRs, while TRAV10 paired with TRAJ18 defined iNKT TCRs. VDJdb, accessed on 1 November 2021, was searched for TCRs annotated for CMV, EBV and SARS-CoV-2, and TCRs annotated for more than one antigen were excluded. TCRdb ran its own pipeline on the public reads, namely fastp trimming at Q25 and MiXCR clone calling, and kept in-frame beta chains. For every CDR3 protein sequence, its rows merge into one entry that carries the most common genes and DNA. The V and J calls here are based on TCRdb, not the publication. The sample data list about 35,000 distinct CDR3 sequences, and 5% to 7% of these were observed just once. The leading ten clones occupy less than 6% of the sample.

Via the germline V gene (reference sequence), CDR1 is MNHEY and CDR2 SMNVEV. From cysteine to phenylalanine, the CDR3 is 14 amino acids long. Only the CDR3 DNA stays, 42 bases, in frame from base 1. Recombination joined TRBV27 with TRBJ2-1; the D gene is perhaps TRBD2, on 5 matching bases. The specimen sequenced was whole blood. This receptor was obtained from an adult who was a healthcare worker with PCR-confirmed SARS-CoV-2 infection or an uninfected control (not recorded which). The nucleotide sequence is TGTGGCAGCAGTTTAAACGGGATTGGGAATGAGCAGTTCTTC. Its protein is CGSSLNGIGNEQFF.